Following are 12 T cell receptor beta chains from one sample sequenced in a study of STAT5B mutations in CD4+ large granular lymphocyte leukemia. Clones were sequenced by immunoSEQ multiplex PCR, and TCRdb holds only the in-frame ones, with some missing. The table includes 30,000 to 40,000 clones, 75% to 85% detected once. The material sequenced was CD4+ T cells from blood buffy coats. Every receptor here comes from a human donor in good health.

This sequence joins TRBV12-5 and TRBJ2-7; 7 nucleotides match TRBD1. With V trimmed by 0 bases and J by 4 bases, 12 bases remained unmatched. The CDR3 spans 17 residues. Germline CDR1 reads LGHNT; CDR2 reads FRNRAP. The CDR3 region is CASGLVRALGQLYEQYF. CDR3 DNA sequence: TGTGCTAGTGGTTTGGTAAGAGCCCTGGGACAGCTTTACGAGCAGTACTTC.

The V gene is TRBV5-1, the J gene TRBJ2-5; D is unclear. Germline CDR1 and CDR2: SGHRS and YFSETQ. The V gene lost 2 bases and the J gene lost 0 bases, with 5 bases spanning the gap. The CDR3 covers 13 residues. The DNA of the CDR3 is TGCGCCAGCAGCTTCCCCCACCAAGAGACCCAGTACTTC. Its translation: CASSFPHQETQYF.

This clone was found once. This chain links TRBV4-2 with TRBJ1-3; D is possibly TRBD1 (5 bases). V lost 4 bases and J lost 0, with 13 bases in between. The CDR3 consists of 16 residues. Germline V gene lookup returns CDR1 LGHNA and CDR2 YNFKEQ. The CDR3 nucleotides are TGTGCCAGCAGCCGCTTACAGGACCACTCTGGAAACACCATATATTTT. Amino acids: CASSRLQDHSGNTIYF.

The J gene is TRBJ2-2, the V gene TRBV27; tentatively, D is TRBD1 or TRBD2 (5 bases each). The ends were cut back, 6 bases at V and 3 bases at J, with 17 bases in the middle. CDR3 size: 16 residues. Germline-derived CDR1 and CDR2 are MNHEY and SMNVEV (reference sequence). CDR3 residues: CASRGQAPADTGELFF. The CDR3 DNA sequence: TGTGCCAGCAGGGGGCAGGCCCCAGCGGACACCGGGGAGCTGTTTTTT.

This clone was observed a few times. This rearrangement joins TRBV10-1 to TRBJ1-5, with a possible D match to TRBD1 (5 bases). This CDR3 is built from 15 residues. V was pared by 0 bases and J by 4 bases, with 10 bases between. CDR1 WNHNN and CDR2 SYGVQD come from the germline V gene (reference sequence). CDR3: CASSESMAGNQPQHF. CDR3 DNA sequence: TGCGCCAGCAGTGAGTCGATGGCAGGGAATCAGCCCCAGCATTTT.

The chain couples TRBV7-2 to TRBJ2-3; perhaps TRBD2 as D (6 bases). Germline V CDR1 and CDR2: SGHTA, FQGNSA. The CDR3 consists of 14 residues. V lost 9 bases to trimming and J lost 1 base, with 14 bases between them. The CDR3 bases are TGTGCCAGTGGGGGGTCTAGACGCACAGATACGCAGTATTTT. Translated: CASGGSRRTDTQYF.

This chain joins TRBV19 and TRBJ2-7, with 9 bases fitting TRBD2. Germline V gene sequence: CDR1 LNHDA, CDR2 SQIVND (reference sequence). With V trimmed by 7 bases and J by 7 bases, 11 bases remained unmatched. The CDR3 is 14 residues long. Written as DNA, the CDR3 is TGTGCCAGTAAGAGGACTAGCGACATCACTGAGCAGTACTTC. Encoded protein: CASKRTSDITEQYF.

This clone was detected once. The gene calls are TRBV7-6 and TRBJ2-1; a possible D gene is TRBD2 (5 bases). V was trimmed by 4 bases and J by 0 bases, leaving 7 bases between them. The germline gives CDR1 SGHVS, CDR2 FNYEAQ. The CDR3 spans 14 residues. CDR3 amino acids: CASSSGSSYNEQFF. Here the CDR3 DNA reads TGTGCCAGCAGCTCGGGGAGCTCCTACAATGAGCAGTTCTTC.

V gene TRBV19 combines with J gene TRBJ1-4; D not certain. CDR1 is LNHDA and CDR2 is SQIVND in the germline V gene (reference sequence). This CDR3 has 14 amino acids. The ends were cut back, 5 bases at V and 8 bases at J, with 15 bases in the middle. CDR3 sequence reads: CASSEGLLQEKLFF. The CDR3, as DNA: TGTGCCAGTAGTGAAGGACTGCTCCAGGAAAAACTGTTTTTT.

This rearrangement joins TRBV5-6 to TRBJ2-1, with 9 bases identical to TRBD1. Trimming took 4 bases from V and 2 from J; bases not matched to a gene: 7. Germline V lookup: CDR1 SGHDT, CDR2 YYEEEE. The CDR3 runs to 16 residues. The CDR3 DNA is TGTGCCAGCAGCAGCATCCGGGACAGGGCCTACAATGAGCAGTTCTTC. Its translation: CASSSIRDRAYNEQFF. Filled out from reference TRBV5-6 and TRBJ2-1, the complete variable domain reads DAGVTQSPTHLIKTRGQQVTLRCSPKSGHDTVSWYQQALGQGPQFIFQYYEEEERQRGNFPDRFSGHQFPNYSSELNVNALLLGDSALYLCASSSIRDRAYNEQFFGPGTRLTVL.

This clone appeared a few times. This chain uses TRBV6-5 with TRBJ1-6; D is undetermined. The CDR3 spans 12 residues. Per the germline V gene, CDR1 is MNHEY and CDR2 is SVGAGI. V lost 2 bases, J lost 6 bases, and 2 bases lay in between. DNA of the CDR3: TGTGCCAGCAGTTACGTTAATTCACCCCTCCACTTT. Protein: CASSYVNSPLHF.

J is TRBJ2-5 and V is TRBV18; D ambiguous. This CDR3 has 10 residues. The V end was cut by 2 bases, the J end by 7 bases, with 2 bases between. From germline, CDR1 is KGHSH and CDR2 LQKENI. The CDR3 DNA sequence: TGTGCCAGCTCACCAGGGACCCAGTACTTC. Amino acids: CASSPGTQYF. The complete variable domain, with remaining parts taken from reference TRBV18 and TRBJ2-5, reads NAGVMQNPRHLVRRRGQEARLRCSPMKGHSHVYWYRQLPEEGLKFMVYLQKENIIDESGMPKERFSAEFPKEGPSILRIQQVVRGDSAAYFCASSPGTQYFGPGTRLLVL.